One sample yielded the 22 T cell receptor beta chains listed below, sequenced in a study of cytomegalovirus exposure and HLA in healthy donors. The PCR made use of 60 Vbeta and 13 Jbeta primers. TCRdb's table, derived via immunoSEQ multiplex PCR, lists solely in-frame clones and lacks some. This table holds more than 150,000 clones, roughly 80% found once. Sequences were obtained from PBMCs. These receptors all stem from a man aged 35-49 years in good health and CMV-seronegative.

In its sample, this clone was seen once. This rearrangement joins TRBV5-4 to TRBJ2-5, with 13 nucleotides matching TRBD2. V was clipped by 1 base and J by 4 bases; unmatched bases: 4. The CDR3 extends over 16 amino acids. Germline V gene lookup returns CDR1 SGHNT and CDR2 YYREEE (reference sequence). In nucleotides, the CDR3 is TGTGCCAGCAGCTTGACTAGCGGGGGGGCAAGAGAGACCCAGTACTTC. It is translated as CASSLTSGGARETQYF.

V and J are TRBV6-5 and TRBJ2-7; D is perhaps TRBD2 (6 bases). The CDR3 length is 14 residues. CDR1 and CDR2 (germline): MNHEY, SVGAGI. V was pared by 5 bases and J by 6 bases, with 17 bases between. CDR3 sequence (DNA): TGTGCCAGCAGTCGGCCGGGACTCAGCCCCGAGCAGTACTTC. The encoded protein is CASSRPGLSPEQYF.

The chain combines TRBV7-9 with TRBJ1-1, with D uncertain. The CDR3 spans 14 residues. Germline CDR1 SEHNR, CDR2 FQNEAQ (reference sequence). V lost 0 bases to trimming and J lost 0 bases, with 5 bases between them. Here the CDR3 reads CASSLASVNTEAFF. CDR3 DNA sequence: TGTGCCAGCAGCTTAGCATCAGTGAACACTGAAGCTTTCTTT.

This rearrangement joins TRBV29-1 to TRBJ1-1; TRBD1 aligns across 9 bases. The CDR3 runs to 13 residues. Germline CDR1 and CDR2: SQVTM and ANQGSEA. The junction had 4 bases not matched to a gene; V was cut back by 4 bases and J by 4 bases. The CDR3 is CSVVEGQGTEAFF. The CDR3 region has the DNA TGCAGCGTTGTAGAGGGACAGGGCACTGAAGCTTTCTTT.

This rearrangement joins TRBV15 to TRBJ2-5; 12 positions match TRBD2. The CDR3 has 18 amino acids. The junction had 7 bases not matched to a gene; V was cut back by 0 bases and J by 2 bases. Germline V gives CDR1 LNHNV, CDR2 YYDKDF (reference sequence). In DNA, the CDR3 is TGTGCCACCAGCAGAGAGACTAGCGGGGGAAGGGTTCAAGAGACCCAGTACTTC. It yields the protein CATSRETSGGRVQETQYF.

The rearrangement joins TRBV7-3 to TRBJ2-7; 8 bases agree with TRBD2. This CDR3 is built from 15 residues. The V gene end was trimmed by 2 bases and the J gene end by 7 bases; junction bases not matched to a gene: 10. Germline CDR1 SGHTA, CDR2 FQGTGA. The CDR3 DNA reads TGTGCCAGCAGCTTAGATCCAGCGGGAGACAGTGAGCAGTACTTC. Translation gives CASSLDPAGDSEQYF.

J is TRBJ2-2 and V is TRBV5-1; 7 nucleotides align to TRBD1. V lost 7 bases and J lost 2; bases outside the gene matches: 11. Germline V gives CDR1 SGHRS, CDR2 YFSETQ. The CDR3 length is 16 residues. The CDR3 loop is CASYPLRQGNTGELFF. The CDR3 DNA reads as TGCGCCAGCTACCCCCTTAGACAGGGTAACACCGGGGAGCTGTTTTTT.

CDR3: CASSQVSGELFF. The DNA of the CDR3 is TGTGCCAGCAGCCAGGTATCCGGGGAGCTGTTTTTT. This sequence joins TRBV6-5 and TRBJ2-2; D remains ambiguous. The V gene's germline CDR1 is MNHEY and CDR2 SVGAGI. The CDR3 spans 12 residues. V lost 6 bases and J lost 6, with 8 bases in between.

The J gene is TRBJ2-1, the V gene TRBV18; the D gene is possibly TRBD2 (6 bases). This CDR3 is 14 amino acids long. Germline V lookup: CDR1 KGHSH, CDR2 LQKENI. V was clipped by 0 bases and J by 6 bases, with 9 bases between them. CDR3 coding DNA: TGTGCCAGCTCACCACCTCCGGAGGGCAATGAGCAGTTCTTC. Translation: CASSPPPEGNEQFF.

CDR3 protein: CASSERQGNGNTIYF. In nucleotides, the CDR3 is TGTGCCAGCAGTGAAAGACAGGGGAATGGAAACACCATATATTTT. The chain combines TRBV2 with TRBJ1-3, with 8 bases lining up with TRBD1. Germline-derived CDR1 and CDR2 are SNHLY and FYNNEI. Losses at the gene ends were 2 bases for V and 3 bases for J; bases not matched to a gene: 3. The CDR3 runs to 15 residues. The whole variable domain, remainder taken from reference TRBV2 and TRBJ1-3, is EPEVTQTPSHQVTQMGQEVILRCVPISNHLYFYWYRQILGQKVEFLVSFYNNEISEKSEIFDDQFSVERPDGSNFTLKIRSTKLEDSAMYFCASSERQGNGNTIYFGEGSWLTVV.

This clone appeared a few times. V usage is TRBV7-8 and J usage is TRBJ1-3, with a tentative D call TRBD1 (6 bases). Between the trimmed V and J ends, which lost 2 bases and 0 bases, there was a span of 14 bases. In germline, CDR1 is SGHVS, CDR2 FQNEAQ. The CDR3 spans 17 residues. The CDR3 spells CASSLWVTGNSGNTIYF. CDR3 DNA sequence: TGTGCCAGCAGCTTATGGGTGACAGGAAACTCTGGAAACACCATATATTTT. The variable domain in full, completed from reference TRBV7-8 and TRBJ1-3, reads GAGVSQSPRYKVAKRGQDVALRCDPISGHVSLFWYQQALGQGPEFLTYFQNEAQLDKSGLPSDRFFAERPEGSVSTLKIQRTQQEDSAVYLCASSLWVTGNSGNTIYFGEGSWLTVV.

V usage is TRBV4-3 and J usage is TRBJ1-1, with TRBD1 matching over 9 bases. Germline V gene lookup returns CDR1 LGHNA and CDR2 YSLEER. The CDR3 sequence is 14 residues long. Germline trimming cut 4 bases from V and 3 bases from J; bases unmatched to any gene: 3. This CDR3 reads CASSPGQGHTEAFF. The CDR3 DNA reads TGCGCCAGCAGCCCGGGACAGGGACACACTGAAGCTTTCTTT.

V usage is TRBV7-8 and J usage is TRBJ2-5, with a tentative D call TRBD1 (5 bases). Trimming stripped 1 base from V and 1 base from J, with 7 bases between. Germline CDR1 is SGHVS and CDR2 is FQNEAQ. The CDR3 has 14 amino acids. CDR3 nucleotides: TGTGCCAGCAGCTTAGAACAGGTCCAAGAGACCCAGTACTTC. This sequence encodes CASSLEQVQETQYF.

The chain has TRBV20-1 and TRBJ1-6, with D possibly TRBD1 on 6 matching bases. The germline V gene has CDR1 DFQATT and CDR2 SNEGSKA (reference sequence). The CDR3 spans 11 residues. Trimming cost V 6 bases and J 11 bases, with 11 bases left between them. CDR3 sequence: CSADSRTPLHF. CDR3 nucleotide sequence: TGCAGTGCGGACAGCCGAACACCCCTCCACTTT.

V and J are TRBV5-1 and TRBJ1-2; 8 positions match TRBD1. Per the germline V gene, CDR1 is SGHRS and CDR2 is YFSETQ. The CDR3 is 15 residues long. V was pared by 3 bases and J by 5 bases, with 9 bases of the junction left unmatched. In nucleotides, the CDR3 is TGCGCCAGCAGCTCGGGCTCAGGACAGGGATATGGCTACACCTTC. Translated, it gives CASSSGSGQGYGYTF.

The genes are TRBV11-2 and TRBJ2-1, with 11 bases aligning to TRBD1. The V and J ends lost 4 bases and 6 bases, in that order; junction bases with no gene match: 2. The germline V gene encodes CDR1 SGHAT and CDR2 FQNNGV. CDR3 length: 14 amino acids. The CDR3 DNA is TGTGCCAGCAGCTCAGGGACAGGGGGCAATGAGCAGTTCTTC. Residues: CASSSGTGGNEQFF.

This clone came up a few times. The chain recombines TRBV15 with TRBJ1-1; no reliable D call. Trimming removed 1 base at V and 0 bases at J, with 6 bases between. Germline assignment: CDR1 LNHNV and CDR2 YYDKDF (reference sequence). The CDR3 extends over 14 amino acids. This CDR3 reads CATSRGEVNTEAFF. The CDR3 coding sequence is TGTGCCACCAGCAGAGGAGAAGTGAACACTGAAGCTTTCTTT.

This chain uses TRBV11-3 with TRBJ1-1, with unresolved D. The V gene's germline CDR1 is SGHNT and CDR2 YENEEA. The CDR3 is 14 amino acids. V shed 5 bases and J shed 4 bases, with 14 bases lying between them. The CDR3 spells CASSGSLRGTEAFF. CDR3 DNA: TGTGCCAGCAGCGGTAGCCTACGTGGCACTGAAGCTTTCTTT.

This clone has just a few counts. J is TRBJ2-1 and V is TRBV15; tentatively, D is TRBD2 (6 bases). Per germline, CDR1 LNHNV and CDR2 YYDKDF (reference sequence). The V end was cut by 7 bases, the J end by 0 bases, with 22 bases between. The CDR3 runs 18 residues. CDR3 in amino acids: CATNRGGVWRSSYNEQFF. The CDR3, as DNA: TGTGCCACCAATAGGGGCGGGGTTTGGAGAAGCTCCTACAATGAGCAGTTCTTC. The full variable domain, with the rest looked up from reference TRBV15 and TRBJ2-1, is DAMVIQNPRYQVTQFGKPVTLSCSQTLNHNVMYWYQQKSSQAPKLLFHYYDKDFNNEADTPDNFQSRRPNTSFCFLDIRSPGLGDTAMYLCATNRGGVWRSSYNEQFFGPGTRLTVL.

The V gene is TRBV11-2, the J gene TRBJ2-7, with TRBD2 matching over 11 bases. CDR1 is SGHAT, CDR2 FQNNGV, per germline. V was pared by 5 bases and J by 2 bases, with 11 bases of the junction left unmatched. This CDR3 contains 17 residues. CDR3 in DNA: TGTGCCAGCAGCGTTACCTGGGGACTAGCGGAAACCTACGAGCAGTACTTC. This encodes CASSVTWGLAETYEQYF.

The rearrangement joins TRBV28 to TRBJ2-1; 7 bases line up with TRBD1. This CDR3 region has 16 residues. Trimming removed 3 bases from V and 5 bases from J; junction bases left unmatched: 10. Germline CDR1 and CDR2: MDHEN and SYDVKM. DNA for the CDR3: TGTGCCAGCAGTTTGTCAAACAGGGGCCTTAACAATGAGCAGTTCTTC. Translated, it gives CASSLSNRGLNNEQFF. The full variable domain, in which reference TRBV28 and TRBJ2-1 provide the parts outside the CDR3, is DVKVTQSSRYLVKRTGEKVFLECVQDMDHENMFWYRQDPGLGLRLIYFSYDVKMKEKGDIPEGYSVSREKKERFSLILESASTNQTSMYLCASSLSNRGLNNEQFFGPGTRLTVL.

The gene calls are TRBV6-5 and TRBJ2-7, with 8 nucleotides matching TRBD1. V gave up 5 bases and J gave up 3 bases; unmatched junction bases: 9. CDR3 size: 15 residues. CDR1 and CDR2 from the germline V gene are MNHEY and SVGAGI. CDR3 sequence (DNA): TGTGCCAGCAGTCCCCAAACCGGGACAGGCTACGAGCAGTACTTC. It encodes CASSPQTGTGYEQYF.